This T cell receptor (beta chain) was retrieved from a study of T cell changes during pregnancy in multiple sclerosis. Here immunoSEQ multiplex PCR was the method, and the copy in TCRdb shows in-frame clones only, minus some. The table shows 70,000 or so clones, with around nine tenths occurring only once. The length of the CDR3 is 15 residues. CDR1 is ENHRY and CDR2 is SYGVKD in the germline V gene. V shed 4 bases and J shed 0 bases, with 10 bases lying between them. This specimen consisted of CD4+ T cells from peripheral blood mononuclear cells, obtained after pregnancy. This receptor was obtained from a female donor with multiple sclerosis, enrolled in a pregnancy study. The genes are TRBV10-3 and TRBJ1-3; D is perhaps TRBD1 (5 bases). CDR3 nucleotide sequence: TGTGCCATCAGTGGGGACTTCCCCTCTGGAAACACCATATATTTT. Encoded protein: CAISGDFPSGNTIYF.